The 19 T cell receptor beta chains presented below share a single source sample, sequenced in a study of blood T cell repertoires in COVID-19. Using immunoSEQ multiplex PCR, the repertoire was profiled, and TCRdb retains in-frame clones only, with some absent. The table has about 180,000 clones, almost 80% seen once. What was sequenced was PBMCs or T cells enriched from blood (not recorded which). These receptors all stem from a woman between 45 and 60 years old who had recovered from COVID-19.

The V gene is TRBV27, the J gene TRBJ1-2; 8 nucleotides align to TRBD1. V trimming: 4 bases; J trimming: 4 bases; junction bases outside the gene matches: 5. From germline, CDR1 is MNHEY and CDR2 SMNVEV (reference sequence). The CDR3 is made up of 14 amino acids. CDR3 amino acids: CASSSGGRVYGYTF. The CDR3 region has the DNA TGTGCCAGCAGTTCAGGGGGCAGGGTCTATGGCTACACCTTC.

The V and J genes are TRBV5-8 and TRBJ2-7, with 7 bases identical to TRBD2. CDR3 length: 11 amino acids. The germline V gene encodes CDR1 SGHTS and CDR2 YDEGEE. CDR3 in amino acids: CASRLRGRDSV. CDR3 bases: TGTGCCAGCAGACTCCGGGGGAGGGACTCCGTC.

The V call is TRBV7-9, the J call TRBJ1-4; 7 bases align to TRBD1. The CDR3 loop spans 15 amino acids. V was clipped by 4 bases and J by 4 bases; unmatched bases: 6. Germline loops: CDR1 SEHNR, CDR2 FQNEAQ (reference sequence). CDR3 sequence reads: CASSSGQVDNEKLFF. The CDR3 DNA sequence: TGTGCCAGCAGCTCCGGACAGGTTGATAATGAAAAACTGTTTTTT.

V is TRBV13 and J is TRBJ2-1; no clear D. V shed 2 bases and J shed 6 bases, with 8 bases lying between them. Germline CDR1 reads PRHDT; CDR2 reads FYEKMQ (reference sequence). The CDR3 totals 13 residues. The CDR3, as DNA: TGTGCCAGCAGCTTACGAGCTGCCAATGAGCAGTTCTTC. Protein product: CASSLRAANEQFF.

This chain joins TRBV4-1 and TRBJ2-1; 14 bases map to TRBD2. Trimming cost V 0 bases and J 7 bases; bases outside gene matches: 11. CDR3 length equals 19 residues. Germline CDR1 reads MGHRA; CDR2 reads YSYEKL. In DNA form, the CDR3 reads TGCGCCAGCAGCCAAGACTCGCTAATGCGGACTAGCGGGAGGAATGAGCAGTTCTTC. Protein: CASSQDSLMRTSGRNEQFF.

The chain couples TRBV3-1 (or the pseudogene TRBV3-2) to TRBJ2-1, with 11 bases fitting TRBD2. Trimming removed 4 bases from V and 6 bases from J; junction bases left unmatched: 17. Germline V gene lookup returns CDR1 LGHDT and CDR2 YNNKEL (reference sequence). CDR3 length: 19 amino acids. CDR3 coding DNA: TGTGCCAGCAGCCCCCACCCGGACTTAGCGGGAGGGGACACCAATGAGCAGTTCTTC. Translating gives CASSPHPDLAGGDTNEQFF.

This clone was picked up a small number of times. Here the CDR3 reads CASSPNDYRTDTQYF. CDR3 nucleotides: TGCGCCAGCAGCCCCAACGACTATCGCACAGATACGCAGTATTTT. The rearrangement uses TRBV5-1 and TRBJ2-3; D perhaps matches TRBD2 (5 bases). This CDR3 spans 15 amino acids. Germline V gene data show CDR1 as SGHRS and CDR2 as YFSETQ. Trimming took 4 bases from V and 1 from J, leaving 13 bases between them.

The gene calls are TRBV23-1 and TRBJ2-7, with 8 bases fitting TRBD2. TRBV23-1 is an open reading frame, and its role is uncertain. Losses at the gene ends were 4 bases for V and 6 bases for J; bases not matched to a gene: 8. This CDR3 contains 14 residues. CDR3 sequence: CASSPTSAYLEQYF. The CDR3 DNA is TGCGCCAGCAGTCCGACTAGCGCATACCTCGAGCAGTACTTC.

In its sample, this clone was seen once. V usage is TRBV9 and J usage is TRBJ2-1, with 11 bases matching TRBD2. V shed 2 bases and J 6 bases; nucleotides not matched to a gene: 7. Germline V CDR1 and CDR2: SGDLS, YYNGEE. The CDR3 length is 16 residues. Written as DNA, the CDR3 is TGTGCCAGCAGCGTCTTATCCCTAGCGGGAGGCAATGAGCAGTTCTTC. It yields the protein CASSVLSLAGGNEQFF.

This clone was picked up a small number of times. This chain uses TRBV7-8 with TRBJ2-2; weak D call: TRBD2 (6 bases). The CDR3 spans 15 residues. From germline, CDR1 is SGHVS and CDR2 FQNEAQ. Deletions cut 5 bases from V and 6 bases from J, with 16 bases between. The DNA for the CDR3 is TGTGCCAGCAGCCCCGGACTAAGCGTCTCCGGGGAGCTGTTTTTT. Amino acid sequence: CASSPGLSVSGELFF.

The chain is built from TRBV4-1 and TRBJ1-2, with 8 bases fitting TRBD1. CDR1 is MGHRA and CDR2 is YSYEKL in the germline V gene. CDR3 length: 14 residues. The ends lost 4 bases at V and 6 bases at J; junction bases unmatched: 7. Here the CDR3 reads CASSLKTGDDGYTF. DNA of the CDR3: TGCGCCAGCAGCCTAAAGACAGGGGATGATGGCTACACCTTC.

This rearrangement joins TRBV5-4 to TRBJ2-5; D possibly corresponds to TRBD2 (5 bases). V lost 8 bases and J 4 bases, leaving 12 bases between the germline ends. The CDR3 spans 12 residues. The V gene's germline CDR1 is SGHNT and CDR2 YYREEE (reference sequence). DNA of the CDR3: TGTGCCAGGAGGGAGTGGGGAGAGACCCAGTACTTC. Its translation is CARREWGETQYF.

The genes are TRBV7-2 and TRBJ2-3; 7 bases line up with TRBD2. CDR1 SGHTA and CDR2 FQGNSA come from the germline V gene. Trimming at V came to 0 bases and at J to 3 bases, leaving 6 bases not matched to a gene. The CDR3 is 16 residues long. CDR3 in DNA: TGTGCCAGCAGCTTAGCGCTGGGACTATTAACAGATACGCAGTATTTT. It yields the protein CASSLALGLLTDTQYF.

The rearrangement joins TRBV3-1 (or the pseudogene TRBV3-2) to TRBJ2-4, with 9 bases identical to TRBD1. After removal of 3 bases from V and 4 bases from J, the junction contained 4 bases not matched to a gene. The CDR3 covers 15 residues. Germline CDR1 is LGHDT and CDR2 is YNNKEL (reference sequence). The CDR3: CASSHLGTGKNIQYF. In DNA, the CDR3 is TGTGCCAGCAGCCACCTCGGGACAGGGAAAAACATTCAGTACTTC.

The gene calls are TRBV5-1 and TRBJ2-1, with 8 positions matching TRBD1. The germline V gene encodes CDR1 SGHRS and CDR2 YFSETQ. Germline trimming cut 4 bases from V and 4 bases from J; bases unmatched to any gene: 7. The CDR3 extends over 15 amino acids. CDR3: CASSMTGESYNEQFF. The CDR3 bases are TGCGCCAGCAGCATGACAGGGGAATCGTACAATGAGCAGTTCTTC.

V and J are TRBV21-1 and TRBJ2-1; the table's D call TRBD2 went unverified against the DNA. TRBV21-1 is classified as a pseudogene. CDR3 size: 15 residues. DNA of the CDR3: TGTGCCAGCAGGGGAAGCGGGAGTAGCGACAATGAGCAGTTCTTC. Protein: CASRGSGSSDNEQFF.

J is TRBJ2-7 and V is TRBV14; D is ambiguous. CDR3 length: 12 residues. Germline CDR1 and CDR2: SGHDN and FVKESK. V lost 2 bases to trimming and J lost 4 bases, with 6 bases between them. CDR3 DNA sequence: TGTGCCAGCAGCCAACCCCAGTACGAGCAGTACTTC. It is translated as CASSQPQYEQYF.

This clone was seen at least ten times. The chain combines TRBV7-3 with TRBJ1-2, with TRBD1 matching over 9 bases. Germline V gene sequence: CDR1 SGHTA, CDR2 FQGTGA. CDR3 length: 16 amino acids. Trimming took 4 bases from V and 6 from J; bases not matched to a gene: 12. CDR3 amino acids: CASSSSGTGRADGYTF. CDR3 in DNA: TGTGCCAGCAGCTCGTCCGGGACAGGGAGAGCAGATGGCTACACCTTC.

The CDR3 DNA reads as TGCAGCGTCGCGGCGGGGCTTTACAATGAGCAGTTCTTC. Its protein product is CSVAAGLYNEQFF. The chain combines TRBV29-1 with TRBJ2-1; D might be TRBD2 (6 bases). Germline lookup yields CDR1 SQVTM and CDR2 ANQGSEA. CDR3 length equals 13 residues. Trimming removed 6 bases at V and 4 bases at J, with 13 bases between.